Below, 14 T cell receptor beta chains from the same sample are listed, as sequenced in a study of OX40 agonist ivuxolimab in advanced cancers. Here immunoSEQ multiplex PCR was the method, and the copy in TCRdb shows in-frame clones only, minus some. Of 50,000 to 60,000 clones in the sample, 75% to 90% were seen once. Sequenced here: CD4+ or CD8+ T cells sorted from blood, sampled in a trial of the OX40 agonist ivuxolimab. These receptors all come from an adult with an advanced solid tumor such as melanoma, head and neck, liver or kidney cancer.

This sequence joins TRBV11-2 and TRBJ2-5, with D unresolved. The CDR3 loop spans 13 amino acids. CDR1 SGHAT and CDR2 FQNNGV come from the germline V gene. Trimming removed 5 bases at V and 7 bases at J, with 14 bases between. The CDR3, as DNA: TGTGCCAGCAGCCCCAGGCTAGGTGGGACCCAGTACTTC. It encodes CASSPRLGGTQYF.

The chain uses TRBV5-1 and TRBJ1-2; a possible D gene is TRBD1 (5 bases). CDR1 SGHRS and CDR2 YFSETQ come from the germline V gene. This CDR3 region has 15 residues. Trimming cost V 1 base and J 4 bases, with 14 bases left between them. The CDR3 loop reads CASSLTSQGVYGYTF. As DNA, the CDR3 is TGCGCCAGCAGCTTGACCTCTCAGGGAGTCTATGGCTACACCTTC.

V usage is TRBV27 and J usage is TRBJ2-3; no firm D call. The V gene's germline CDR1 is MNHEY and CDR2 SMNVEV (reference sequence). This CDR3 is built from 13 residues. V lost 6 bases to trimming and J lost 6 bases, with 13 bases between them. CDR3 region: CASSRASRDTQYF. The DNA for the CDR3 is TGTGCCAGCAGCCGGGCCTCCAGGGATACGCAGTATTTT.

The rearrangement joins TRBV6-1 to TRBJ2-1; 10 bases align to TRBD2. The CDR3 has 15 amino acids. Germline loops: CDR1 MNHNS, CDR2 SASEGT. The J segment lost 8 bases and the V segment lost 7 bases, leaving 11 bases of the junction unmatched. CDR3 bases: TGTGCCAGCATCACGAAGGGACTAGCGACGGATGAGCAGTTCTTC. Translation: CASITKGLATDEQFF.

V is TRBV6-1 and J is TRBJ1-5; D gene ambiguous. Germline V gene data show CDR1 as MNHNS and CDR2 as SASEGT. This CDR3 region has 13 residues. Trimming stripped 5 bases from V and 0 bases from J, with 5 bases between. CDR3: CASSRYSNQPQHF. As DNA, the CDR3 is TGTGCCAGCAGTCGTTATAGCAATCAGCCCCAGCATTTT.

This chain uses TRBV27 with TRBJ2-3; 11 nucleotides agree with TRBD2. There are 17 residues in the CDR3. Germline V CDR1 and CDR2: MNHEY, SMNVEV (reference sequence). V shed 5 bases and J 0 bases; nucleotides not matched to a gene: 7. The CDR3 nucleotides read TGTGCCAGCAGTCTAGCGGGGGGCTCTATTAGCACAGATACGCAGTATTTT. Its translation: CASSLAGGSISTDTQYF.

The rearrangement uses TRBV2 and TRBJ2-7, with TRBD2 matching 7 bases. CDR3 length: 13 amino acids. The ends lost 6 bases at V and 5 bases at J; junction bases unmatched: 7. Germline V lookup: CDR1 SNHLY, CDR2 FYNNEI. For the CDR3, the DNA is TGTGCCAGCAGACTAGCGATCCGGGACGAGCAGTACTTC. Its translation: CASRLAIRDEQYF.

V is TRBV11-2 and J is TRBJ1-6, with TRBD1 identical over 8 bases. CDR3 length equals 17 residues. CDR1 and CDR2 (germline): SGHAT, FQNNGV. V lost 5 bases and J lost 4; bases outside the gene matches: 10. CDR3 coding DNA: TGTGCCAGCAGCCAATGGCCCGGACAGGGATATAATTCACCCCTCCACTTT. It is translated as CASSQWPGQGYNSPLHF. The variable domain in full, completed from reference TRBV11-2 and TRBJ1-6, reads EAGVAQSPRYKIIEKRQSVAFWCNPISGHATLYWYQQILGQGPKLLIQFQNNGVVDDSQLPKDRFSAERLKGVDSTLKIQPAKLEDSAVYLCASSQWPGQGYNSPLHFGNGTRLTVT.

The chain uses TRBV7-8 and TRBJ2-6, with D unclear. V lost 4 bases and J 2 bases, leaving 3 bases between the germline ends. Germline loops: CDR1 SGHVS, CDR2 FQNEAQ. CDR3 length: 13 residues. CDR3 protein: CASSSPGANVLTF. The CDR3 DNA reads as TGTGCCAGCAGCTCCCCTGGGGCCAACGTCCTGACTTTC.

V gene TRBV5-1 combines with J gene TRBJ2-7; D is uncertain. The CDR3 sequence is 15 residues long. The germline CDR1 and CDR2 sequences are SGHRS and YFSETQ. V was trimmed by 0 bases and J by 7 bases, leaving 17 bases between them. Here the CDR3 reads CASSLGVTPTEEQYF. The CDR3 bases are TGCGCCAGCAGCTTGGGAGTCACCCCTACGGAAGAGCAGTACTTC.

The chain combines TRBV5-8 with TRBJ2-3; TRBD2 might be the D (7 bases). The V end was cut by 3 bases, the J end by 0 bases, with 11 bases between. The CDR3 totals 15 residues. In germline, CDR1 is SGHTS, CDR2 YDEGEE. The CDR3 DNA is TGTGCCAGCAGCTGGGGAGGGGGTAGCACAGATACGCAGTATTTT. This codes for CASSWGGGSTDTQYF.

The rearrangement joins TRBV19 to TRBJ2-7; D is possibly TRBD2 (6 bases). This CDR3 has 15 residues. Germline-derived CDR1 and CDR2 are LNHDA and SQIVND (reference sequence). V was pared by 0 bases and J by 4 bases, with 13 bases between. DNA for the CDR3: TGTGCCAGTAGTATAGATTGGGGAGGAGTATACGAGCAGTACTTC. Translating gives CASSIDWGGVYEQYF.

This clone was seen a single time. This chain connects TRBV6-1 to TRBJ2-6; 7 positions agree with TRBD1. The CDR3 totals 15 residues. Germline assignment: CDR1 MNHNS and CDR2 SASEGT. The V and J ends lost 6 bases and 2 bases, in that order; junction bases with no gene match: 4. The CDR3 region is CASRDQGAGANVLTF. CDR3 coding DNA: TGTGCCAGCAGGGACCAGGGGGCTGGGGCCAACGTCCTGACTTTC.

The CDR3 reads CASSLDRGRETQYF. The CDR3 DNA follows: TGTGCCAGCAGCTTAGACAGGGGGCGGGAGACCCAGTACTTC. The chain uses TRBV11-2 and TRBJ2-5; 8 nucleotides match TRBD1. The germline gives CDR1 SGHAT, CDR2 FQNNGV. With 0 bases clipped from V and 5 bases from J, the junction kept 2 bases outside the gene matches. The CDR3 is 14 amino acids. Full variable domain (remainder filled in from reference TRBV11-2 and TRBJ2-5): EAGVAQSPRYKIIEKRQSVAFWCNPISGHATLYWYQQILGQGPKLLIQFQNNGVVDDSQLPKDRFSAERLKGVDSTLKIQPAKLEDSAVYLCASSLDRGRETQYFGPGTRLLVL.